These 26 T cell receptor beta chains originate from one sample sequenced in a study of identical twins. TCRdb analysed the 5' RACE reads with MiXCR anew, one entry per CDR3 protein. Altogether 450,000 to 650,000 distinct CDR3 sequences are present, about 15% being singletons, with the ten largest covering roughly 0.44%. The same sample was also studied in work on yellow fever vaccine responses in identical twins.

Input material: CD4+ T cells sorted from blood. The source of these receptors is a young woman in good health.

The rearrangement links TRBV24-1 to TRBJ2-1; D is unresolved. From germline, CDR1 is KGHDR and CDR2 SFDVKD. There are 17 residues in the CDR3. V was clipped by 4 bases and J by 1 base, with 16 bases between them. The CDR3: CATSDTDGLRSYNEQFF. The CDR3 coding sequence is TGTGCCACCAGTGACACCGACGGGCTGAGGTCCTACAATGAGCAGTTCTTC.

The chain combines TRBV5-1 with TRBJ2-2; D is uncertain. V lost 0 bases, J lost 4 bases, and 7 bases lay in between. Per the germline V gene, CDR1 is SGHRS and CDR2 is YFSETQ. The CDR3 spans 14 residues. As DNA, the CDR3 is TGCGCCAGCAGCTTGGGCCGCAGCACCGGGGAGCTGTTTTTT. Translating gives CASSLGRSTGELFF.

The sample holds a few counts of this clonotype. The chain employs TRBV5-1 and TRBJ1-1; D unclear. Between the trimmed V and J ends, which lost 2 bases and 2 bases, there was a span of 10 bases. CDR1 is SGHRS and CDR2 is YFSETQ in the germline V gene. The CDR3 sequence is 14 residues long. CDR3 DNA sequence: TGCGCCAGCAGCTTTGGCAGAATAAACACTGAAGCTTTCTTT. Its protein is CASSFGRINTEAFF.

J is TRBJ2-2 and V is TRBV5-1; D is unresolved. CDR1 is SGHRS and CDR2 is YFSETQ in the germline V gene. V was trimmed by 4 bases and J by 0 bases, leaving 10 bases between them. The CDR3 contains 15 residues. CDR3: CASSRQHPNTGELFF. Written as DNA, the CDR3 is TGCGCCAGCAGCCGACAACACCCGAACACCGGGGAGCTGTTTTTT.

This clonotype was detected only a few times. V usage is TRBV5-1 and J usage is TRBJ2-6; 7 bases map to TRBD1. The CDR3 length is 15 residues. V gave up 4 bases and J gave up 11 bases; unmatched junction bases: 12. CDR1 is SGHRS, CDR2 YFSETQ, per germline. CDR3 bases: TGCGCCAGCAGCGAGGGGGCCGCAGCCTTCGACGTCCTGACTTTC. This gives the protein CASSEGAAAFDVLTF.

This clonotype was recorded at least ten times. The rearrangement joins TRBV29-1 to TRBJ1-3; D remains unclear. V was pared by 5 bases and J by 0 bases, with 5 bases between. The CDR3 has 12 residues. CDR1 and CDR2 (germline): SQVTM, ANQGSEA. The CDR3 sequence: CSVTGSGNTIYF. CDR3 coding DNA: TGCAGCGTTACGGGCTCTGGAAACACCATATATTTT.

The genes are TRBV5-6 and TRBJ2-7; 7 bases line up with TRBD2. Germline V lookup: CDR1 SGHDT, CDR2 YYEEEE. The junction had 8 bases not matched to a gene; V was cut back by 4 bases and J by 7 bases. This CDR3 spans 13 amino acids. CDR3 DNA: TGTGCCAGCAGCCAAATGACCGGGAGGGAGCAGTACGTC. Its translation is CASSQMTGREQYV.

This sequence joins TRBV5-5 and TRBJ1-1; weak D call: TRBD1 (6 bases). The V end was cut by 6 bases, the J end by 4 bases, with 19 bases between. Germline V gives CDR1 SGHKS, CDR2 YYEKEE (reference sequence). The CDR3 sequence is 15 residues long. The CDR3 loop is CASIGGGARFTEAFF. For the CDR3, the DNA is TGTGCCAGCATCGGAGGGGGGGCGAGGTTCACTGAAGCTTTCTTT.

This clonotype came up a few times. The chain has TRBV10-3 and TRBJ2-7, with TRBD1 matching 9 bases. The germline V gene has CDR1 ENHRY and CDR2 SYGVKD. The CDR3 is 14 residues long. V was pared by 6 bases and J by 3 bases, with 6 bases of the junction left unmatched. The CDR3 loop is CAIRPPGQGYEQYF. The CDR3 DNA sequence: TGTGCCATCAGGCCCCCGGGACAGGGCTACGAGCAGTACTTC.

This clonotype was observed a few times. The CDR3 DNA reads as TGCAGTGCTAGAGTCGGAGGGATGAACACTGAAGCTTTCTTT. It translates to CSARVGGMNTEAFF. The chain joins TRBV20-1 to TRBJ1-1, with unresolved D. This CDR3 comprises 14 residues. Trimming shortened V by 1 base and J by 0 bases, and 9 bases separated the two germline ends. The germline CDR1 and CDR2 sequences are DFQATT and SNEGSKA (reference sequence).

This clonotype was picked up many times. The chain carries TRBV9 and TRBJ2-1; D may be TRBD2 (6 bases). CDR1 and CDR2 from the germline V gene are SGDLS and YYNGEE. This CDR3 has 15 amino acids. The ends were cut back, 0 bases at V and 7 bases at J, with 14 bases in the middle. The CDR3 protein is CASSVEEGLGNEQFF. The CDR3 DNA is TGTGCCAGCAGCGTAGAGGAGGGCCTTGGGAATGAGCAGTTCTTC.

CDR3 in amino acids: CASSQGLAGDYEQYF. CDR3 nucleotide sequence: TGTGCCAGCTCACAAGGACTAGCAGGAGATTACGAGCAGTACTTC. The chain couples TRBV18 to TRBJ2-7, with 8 positions matching TRBD2. Looked up from germline, CDR1 is KGHSH and CDR2 is LQKENI. V lost 4 bases to trimming and J lost 4 bases; unmatched junction nucleotides: 9. The CDR3 is 15 residues long.

The rearrangement joins TRBV10-2 to TRBJ2-2, with D unresolved. The CDR3 extends over 11 amino acids. Per the germline V gene, CDR1 is WSHSY and CDR2 is SAAADI. With 0 bases removed from V and 9 bases from J, the gap between germline ends came to 2 bases. DNA for the CDR3: TGCGCCAGCAGTGAGTCTAGGGAGCTGTTTTTT. Protein sequence: CASSESRELFF.

This clonotype was seen more than once but under ten times. The rearrangement joins TRBV3-1 to TRBJ1-3, with unresolved D. The germline V and J ends were trimmed by 1 base and 0 bases, with 10 bases remaining between them. Germline V gene lookup returns CDR1 LGHDT and CDR2 YNNKEL (reference sequence). CDR3 length: 16 residues. This chain's CDR3 is CASSQARRNSGNTIYF. The DNA of the CDR3 is TGTGCCAGCAGCCAAGCCCGGCGGAACTCTGGAAACACCATATATTTT.

The chain uses TRBV6-8 and TRBJ2-2, with D perhaps matching TRBD2 (7 bases). The V gene's germline CDR1 is MNHGY and CDR2 SAAAGT. V lost 8 bases, J lost 1 base, and 14 bases lay in between. CDR3 size: 15 residues. In nucleotides, the CDR3 is TGTGCCAGCCGACGGGGGGCAAAGAACACCGGGGAGCTGTTTTTT. Translation: CASRRGAKNTGELFF.

The rearrangement joins TRBV10-3 to TRBJ2-6; TRBD1 is a possible D gene (5 bases). The germline CDR1 and CDR2 sequences are ENHRY and SYGVKD. This CDR3 region has 16 residues. V shed 4 bases and J shed 2 bases, with 12 bases lying between them. DNA of the CDR3: TGTGCCATCAGTGGGACATCCTCTACTGGGGCCAACGTCCTGACTTTC. This encodes CAISGTSSTGANVLTF.

The CDR3 protein is CATSDFRQDNNEQFF. DNA of the CDR3: TGTGCCACCAGTGATTTCCGACAGGATAATAATGAGCAGTTCTTC. J is TRBJ2-1 and V is TRBV24-1; a possible D gene is TRBD1 (6 bases). The CDR3 has 15 amino acids. V lost 1 base, J lost 7 bases, and 13 bases lay in between. CDR1 and CDR2 (germline): KGHDR, SFDVKD.

In this sample, this clonotype turned up many times. The chain carries TRBV12-3 or TRBV12-4 and TRBJ2-2; D might be TRBD1 (5 bases). The V gene lost 2 bases and the J gene lost 4 bases, with 11 bases spanning the gap. This CDR3 has 15 amino acids. DNA for the CDR3: TGTGCCAGCAGTTTAAATTCAGGGCTCACCGGGGAGCTGTTTTTT. This translates into CASSLNSGLTGELFF.

This clonotype was seen a few times. This chain connects TRBV6-5 to TRBJ1-6; D not certain. The CDR3 extends over 12 amino acids. CDR1 and CDR2 from the germline V gene are MNHEY and SVGAGI. Between the trimmed V and J ends, which lost 6 bases and 1 base, there was a span of 1 base. Here the CDR3 DNA reads TGTGCCAGCAGGTCCTATAATTCACCCCTCCACTTT. Translating it yields CASRSYNSPLHF.

This clonotype has a count of ten or more. The J gene is TRBJ1-2, the V gene TRBV12-3 or TRBV12-4; no clear D. V was clipped by 6 bases and J by 4 bases, with 12 bases between them. The CDR3 has 13 amino acids. CDR3 in DNA: TGTGCCAGCAGCTTGGCGGGGAGCTATGGCTACACCTTC. Amino acid sequence: CASSLAGSYGYTF.

The genes are TRBV28 and TRBJ1-5; no definite D call. Germline CDR1 and CDR2: MDHEN and SYDVKM. The V end was cut by 7 bases, the J end by 7 bases, with 11 bases between. The CDR3 totals 12 residues. CDR3 loop: CASNPPQQPQHF. CDR3 nucleotide sequence: TGTGCCAGCAATCCCCCGCAGCAGCCCCAGCATTTT. Based on the CDR3 plus reference TRBV28 and TRBJ1-5, the full variable domain is DVKVTQSSRYLVKRTGEKVFLECVQDMDHENMFWYRQDPGLGLRLIYFSYDVKMKEKGDIPEGYSVSREKKERFSLILESASTNQTSMYLCASNPPQQPQHFGDGTRLSIL.

This clonotype came up a few times. The chain combines TRBV3-1 with TRBJ1-2; D is unclear. This CDR3 has 14 residues. The germline gives CDR1 LGHDT, CDR2 YNNKEL (reference sequence). V was cut by 0 bases and J by 5 bases, with 10 bases left in between. The CDR3: CASSQDVGEYGYTF. The CDR3 coding sequence is TGTGCCAGCAGCCAAGATGTCGGAGAATATGGCTACACCTTC.

This clonotype showed up just a few times. The chain links TRBV11-3 to TRBJ1-6; D is unclear. V gave up 1 base and J gave up 2 bases, with 9 bases separating them. The CDR3 runs to 16 residues. Germline loops: CDR1 SGHNT, CDR2 YENEEA. CDR3: CASSLGVGAYNSPLHF. The CDR3 DNA reads TGTGCCAGCAGCTTAGGGGTCGGAGCCTATAATTCACCCCTCCACTTT.

On this clonotype itself: An end of the junction does not agree with germline; a read error may underlie this. V gene TRBV3-1 combines with J gene TRBJ2-2; 8 bases agree with TRBD1. Germline V CDR1 and CDR2: LGHDT, YNNKEL (reference sequence). This CDR3 comprises 14 residues. The CDR3: CASRQGAVTGELFF. CDR3 DNA sequence: TGTGCCAGCCGCCAGGGGGCCGTCACCGGGGAGCTGTTTTTT.

The chain carries TRBV2 and TRBJ2-2, with 8 bases lining up with TRBD2. The ends lost 6 bases at V and 4 bases at J; junction bases unmatched: 7. The CDR3 consists of 15 residues. The V gene's germline CDR1 is SNHLY and CDR2 FYNNEI. CDR3: CASRRNSGTTGELFF. The CDR3 DNA follows: TGTGCCAGCAGGAGAAATAGCGGGACCACCGGGGAGCTGTTTTTT.

This clonotype was seen a few times. The chain uses TRBV7-3 and TRBJ2-3; D may be TRBD1 or TRBD2 (5 bases each). Germline V gene data show CDR1 as SGHTA and CDR2 as FQGTGA. CDR3 length: 14 amino acids. Trimming removed 5 bases from V and 2 bases from J, with 11 bases in between. DNA of the CDR3: TGTGCCAGCAGCCCGTCAGGGACCACAGATACGCAGTATTTT. This codes for CASSPSGTTDTQYF. Complete variable domain (other parts from reference TRBV7-3 and TRBJ2-3): GAGVSQTPSNKVTEKGKYVELRCDPISGHTALYWYRQSLGQGPEFLIYFQGTGAADDSGLPNDRFFAVRPEGSVSTLKIQRTERGDSAVYLCASSPSGTTDTQYFGPGTRLTVL.